This TCR beta chain originates from a study of cytomegalovirus exposure and HLA in healthy donors. Study-wide points: Solely CMV serostatus was available to characterize immune exposure. Many donors shared some public TCRs, even though most TCR sequences were rare. Fewer than 20,000 TCR beta sequences were associated with HLA alleles at 0.05 false discovery rate in a later analysis. Some highly shared sequence variants likely arose as a pipeline artifact.

This clone has a handful of counts. Its antigen is unknown. V gave up 3 bases and J gave up 5 bases, with 16 bases separating them. Germline loops: CDR1 SGHTA, CDR2 FQGTGA. The CDR3 contains 15 residues. The PCR contained 60 Vbeta and 13 Jbeta primers. Measured with immunoSEQ multiplex PCR; TCRdb has only the in-frame clones, and not every one. The top ten clones hold about 0.36% of a sample with about 200,000 clones, roughly 83% of them seen once. The sequenced material came from PBMCs. V gene TRBV7-3 combines with J gene TRBJ1-1; maybe TRBD1 (6 bases). The receptor was derived from a male donor in good health and CMV-seropositive. CDR3 residues: CASSFGTTEGTEAFF. Here the CDR3 DNA reads TGTGCCAGCAGCTTCGGGACAACCGAGGGGACTGAAGCTTTCTTT.